The clone carrying this T cell receptor beta chain was detected only once. The antigen is unknown. The PCR ran on 60 Vbeta and 13 Jbeta primers. Generated by immunoSEQ multiplex PCR, the TCRdb table keeps only in-frame clones and is missing some. The sample holds some 80,000 clones; 78% are singletons and the top ten take around 1.5%. The V end lost 5 bases, the J end lost 1 base, and 7 bases lay between the germline ends. This CDR3 has 13 amino acids. Germline V CDR1 and CDR2: SGHTA, FQGTGA. The data were obtained in a study of cytomegalovirus exposure and HLA in healthy donors. General study points: DRB1 had the most TCR associations and HLA-C the fewest, a later analysis found, with rates varying by HLA locus. A cluster of highly shared sequence variants was likely a sequencing artifact. The listing of 160 or so TCR beta chains classed them as cytomegalovirus-associated.

Sequences were obtained from PBMCs. The rearrangement links TRBV7-3 to TRBJ2-3; D is ambiguous. This sequence was found in a man aged 40-49 years in good health and CMV-seronegative. CDR3 nucleotide sequence: TGTGCCAGCAGCCGACTCGGCACAGATACGCAGTATTTT. It codes for CASSRLGTDTQYF.